Following are 7 T cell receptor beta chains from one sample sequenced in a study of OX40 agonist ivuxolimab in advanced cancers. Profiling relied on immunoSEQ multiplex PCR, and the TCRdb table lists in-frame clones only, not all of them. Among roughly 80,000 clones listed, 65% to 90% were seen once. The specimen was CD4+ or CD8+ T cells sorted from blood, collected in a trial of the OX40 agonist ivuxolimab. These receptors were taken from an adult with an advanced solid tumor such as melanoma, head and neck, liver or kidney cancer.

The chain couples TRBV25-1 to TRBJ2-3, with D perhaps TRBD1 (6 bases). This CDR3 is built from 15 residues. Trimming cost V 0 bases and J 0 bases, with 7 bases left between them. Germline CDR1 MGHDK, CDR2 SYGVNS. The CDR3 protein is CASSEYRGSTDTQYF. CDR3 coding DNA: TGTGCCAGCAGTGAATATAGGGGGAGCACAGATACGCAGTATTTT.

V usage is TRBV6-5 and J usage is TRBJ2-3, with D maybe TRBD1 (6 bases). V was clipped by 6 bases and J by 4 bases, with 14 bases between them. This CDR3 contains 14 residues. CDR1 is MNHEY, CDR2 SVGAGI, per germline. CDR3 DNA sequence: TGTGCCAGCAGGAGGTTTGACAGGTCAGATACGCAGTATTTT. It encodes CASRRFDRSDTQYF.

This rearrangement joins TRBV28 to TRBJ1-2; D uncertain. Germline-derived CDR1 and CDR2 are MDHEN and SYDVKM. V lost 7 bases to trimming and J lost 4 bases, with 13 bases between them. The CDR3 sequence is 13 residues long. DNA for the CDR3: TGTGCCAGCACCCTTACCCAACTCTATGGCTACACCTTC. Amino acid sequence: CASTLTQLYGYTF.

This chain uses TRBV7-2 with TRBJ1-6; D is unresolved. Looked up from germline, CDR1 is SGHTA and CDR2 is FQGNSA. The CDR3 is made up of 16 amino acids. Trimming removed 1 base from V and 0 bases from J, with 7 bases in between. CDR3 DNA: TGTGCCAGCAGCTTAGAGTGGAGCTCCTATAATTCACCCCTCCACTTT. It yields the protein CASSLEWSSYNSPLHF. The variable domain in full, with the rest retrieved from reference TRBV7-2 and TRBJ1-6, is GAGVSQSPSNKVTEKGKDVELRCDPISGHTALYWYRQSLGQGLEFLIYFQGNSAPDKSGLPSDRFSAERTGGSVSTLTIQRTQQEDSAVYLCASSLEWSSYNSPLHFGNGTRLTVT.

The chain combines TRBV4-3 with TRBJ2-3, with no clear D. Trimming left V 0 bases short and J 3 bases short, with 10 bases between. Germline CDR1 and CDR2: LGHNA and YSLEER. The length of the CDR3 is 15 residues. This chain's CDR3 is CASSQELRQTDTQYF. CDR3 coding DNA: TGCGCCAGCAGCCAAGAGCTCCGGCAGACAGATACGCAGTATTTT.

CDR3 coding DNA: TGCGCCAGCATAGGTAGCGGTAATCAAGAGACCCAGTACTTC. Encoded protein: CASIGSGNQETQYF. This sequence joins TRBV5-1 and TRBJ2-5; perhaps TRBD2 as D (6 bases). The CDR3 has 14 amino acids. Trimming cost V 6 bases and J 2 bases, with 14 bases left between them. Per the germline V gene, CDR1 is SGHRS and CDR2 is YFSETQ. The full variable domain, in which reference TRBV5-1 and TRBJ2-5 provide the parts outside the CDR3, is KAGVTQTPRYLIKTRGQQVTLSCSPISGHRSVSWYQQTPGQGLQFLFEYFSETQRNKGNFPGRFSGRQFSNSRSEMNVSTLELGDSALYLCASIGSGNQETQYFGPGTRLLVL.

The rearrangement joins TRBV6-4 to TRBJ1-6; D possibly corresponds to TRBD1 (6 bases). Trimming pared 3 bases from V and 9 bases from J, leaving 12 bases between. The CDR3 contains 14 residues. Germline CDR1 is MRHNA and CDR2 is SNTAGT. Here the CDR3 DNA reads TGTGCCAGCAGTGATACCGACAGGAGTTCACCCCTCCACTTT. Translation gives CASSDTDRSSPLHF.